A selection of T cell receptor beta chains follows, all from one sample in a study of TIL therapy for anti-PD-1-resistant metastatic lung cancer. Sequenced by immunoSEQ multiplex PCR; TCRdb stores in-frame clones only, minus some. The sample holds more than 45,000 clones, about 73% seen once. Here the sequenced sample was blood, taken at baseline. The receptors derive from a person aged 25-80 years with non-small cell lung cancer. CDR3s include the opening cysteine and the closing phenylalanine or tryptophan. Fields, in order: J gene, V gene, clone size, D gene, CDR3 DNA, CDR3 protein. A D gene is named only where the DNA matches it firmly. Clone size appears in some rows only: once, few, many, or a class for an expanded clone.

TRBJ2-1 TRBV6-5 NA NA TGTGCCAGCAGTTACTCTGGGACGGACAATGAGCAGTTCTTC CASSYSGTDNEQFF
TRBJ2-1 TRBV11-3 NA TRBD2 TGTGCCAGCAGCTTAGCCCTAGCGGGGGAGGAGCAGTTCTTC CASSLALAGEEQFF
TRBJ2-5 TRBV5-1 once NA TGCGCCAGCAGCTTGGTTTTTCAGGGGGAGACCCAGTACTTC CASSLVFQGETQYF
TRBJ2-3 TRBV9 NA TRBD2 TGTGCCAGCAGCGTAGGAGGGACTAGCGGGGGAGGAGATACGCAGTATTTT CASSVGGTSGGGDTQYF
TRBJ2-7 TRBV10-1 NA NA TGCGCCAGCAGTGAGGGCAGGACCTACGAGCAGTACTTC CASSEGRTYEQYF
TRBJ2-4 TRBV11-3 NA NA TGTGCCAGCAGGCAAGGGGGCGGGGGAAACATTCAGTACTTC CASRQGGGGNIQYF
TRBJ2-2 TRBV2 NA NA TGTGCCAGCAGTGCCCGACGGGTGAACACCGGGGAGCTGTTTTTT CASSARRVNTGELFF
TRBJ2-7 TRBV7-3 NA NA TGTGCCAGCAGCCCCAGTTTATCCGGGGGCGAGCAGTACTTC CASSPSLSGGEQYF
TRBJ2-7 TRBV4-2 NA NA TGTGCCAGCAGCCTTGGGCAGGGCGGCGAGCAGTACTTC CASSLGQGGEQYF
TRBJ2-3 TRBV6-5 NA NA TGTGCCAGCAGTACCACGGGGGGCCACACAGATACGCAGTATTTT CASSTTGGHTDTQYF
TRBJ2-7 TRBV18 once NA TGTGCCAGCTCACCACCCGACCTCGGGTATTACGAGCAGTACTTC CASSPPDLGYYEQYF
TRBJ2-2 TRBV7-2 NA NA TGTGCCAGCAGCTGGCAGGGGGGGTTCACCGGGGAGCTGTTTTTT CASSWQGGFTGELFF
TRBJ2-7 TRBV2 NA NA TGTGCCAGCAGTTCTCTCAACGAGCAGTACTTC CASSSLNEQYF
TRBJ2-2 TRBV7-2 NA NA TGTGCCAGCAGCTTCCGGACATTAGTGGGCGAGCTGTTTTTT CASSFRTLVGELFF
TRBJ1-3 TRBV29-1 NA NA TGCAGCGTTGAAGACCTGTCAGTTTCTGGAAACACCATATATTTT CSVEDLSVSGNTIYF
TRBJ1-2 TRBV15 NA NA TGTGCCACCAGCAGAGATGGGGGGGTCTATGGCTACACCTTC CATSRDGGVYGYTF
TRBJ1-1 TRBV28 NA TRBD1 TGTGCCAGCAGTTTATTAAGCGTATTGCGACAGGGTCTCGAAGCTTTCTTT CASSLLSVLRQGLEAFF
TRBJ1-1 TRBV6-5 NA NA TGTGCCAGCAGTTACTTAGGGACGGTGAACACTGAAGCTTTCTTT CASSYLGTVNTEAFF
TRBJ2-7 TRBV5-1 NA NA TGCGCCAGCAGCTTGTTCTCGAACTCCTACGAGCAGTACTTC CASSLFSNSYEQYF
TRBJ2-1 TRBV13 NA NA TGTGCCAGCAGCCCTTTACAGGGTGGCAATGAGCAGTTCTTC CASSPLQGGNEQFF
TRBJ2-5 TRBV28 NA TRBD2 TGTGCCAGCAGACCGAATAGCGGGAGGCCAATCCAAGAGACCCAGTACTTC CASRPNSGRPIQETQYF
TRBJ1-6 TRBV29-1 NA NA TGCAGCGCCTCGGACGGAATTAATTCACCCCTCCACTTT CSASDGINSPLHF
TRBJ1-5 TRBV2 NA TRBD1 TGTGCCAGCAGTGTAATCCGACAGGGGGGTCTGCCCCAGCATTTT CASSVIRQGGLPQHF
TRBJ2-7 TRBV28 NA NA TGTGCCAGCAGTTTTCGGGCGCGCTACGAGCAGTACTTC CASSFRARYEQYF
TRBJ2-1 TRBV11-3 NA NA TGTGCCAGCAGCTTTGGCGGGGGCACCTACAATGAGCAGTTCTTC CASSFGGGTYNEQFF
TRBJ2-5 TRBV18 NA NA TGTGCCAGCTCACCGCTCGGACAAGAAGAGACCCAGTACTTC CASSPLGQEETQYF
TRBJ1-1 TRBV7-2 NA NA TGTGCCAGCAGCCCAGAACAGTTTACCGAAACTTTCTTT CASSPEQFTETFF